These T cell receptor beta chains were read from a single sample in a study of blood T cell repertoires in COVID-19. Using immunoSEQ multiplex PCR, the repertoire was profiled, and TCRdb retains in-frame clones only, with some absent. The sample contains about 41,000 clones, 70% to 90% of which appear only once. Sample: peripheral blood. These receptor sequences come from a man aged 60 to 69 with acute or convalescent COVID-19. CDR3s include the opening cysteine and the closing phenylalanine or tryptophan. The D gene is left open where the match is weak. Size is stated for part of the rows, as once, few or many counts, or as a class when the clone is expanded.

CDR3 protein: CASSPTSGNYNEQFF
CDR3 DNA: TGTGCCAGCAGTCCGACTAGCGGAAATTACAATGAGCAGTTCTTC
V gene: TRBV2
clone size: -
J gene: TRBJ2-1
D gene: TRBD2

CDR3 protein: CASSLTGSSYNEQFF
CDR3 DNA: TGCGCCAGCAGCTTAACGGGTAGCTCCTACAATGAGCAGTTCTTC
V gene: TRBV5-1
clone size: once
J gene: TRBJ2-1
D gene: -

CDR3 protein: CASSQGVGTANEKLFF
CDR3 DNA: TGTGCCAGCAGCCAAGGAGTGGGGACTGCTAATGAAAAACTGTTTTTT
V gene: TRBV14
clone size: -
J gene: TRBJ1-4
D gene: -

CDR3 protein: CASSEAGQGLANYGYTF
CDR3 DNA: TGTGCCAGCAGTGAAGCCGGGCAGGGGCTAGCTAACTATGGCTACACCTTC
V gene: TRBV6-1
clone size: -
J gene: TRBJ1-2
D gene: -

CDR3 protein: CASSYGTSYNEQFF
CDR3 DNA: TGTGCCAGCAGCTACGGGACTTCCTACAATGAGCAGTTCTTC
V gene: TRBV5-6
clone size: -
J gene: TRBJ2-1
D gene: -

CDR3 protein: CASSLLQIYNSPLHF
CDR3 DNA: TGCGCCAGCAGCTTGTTACAGATCTATAATTCACCCCTCCACTTT
V gene: TRBV5-1
clone size: -
J gene: TRBJ1-6
D gene: -

CDR3 protein: CASSFTRGSSYEQYF
CDR3 DNA: TGTGCCAGCAGCTTTACCCGGGGGAGTTCCTACGAGCAGTACTTC
V gene: TRBV5-6
clone size: -
J gene: TRBJ2-7
D gene: -

CDR3 protein: CASSKIRGSTEAFF
CDR3 DNA: TGTGCCAGCAGCAAGATAAGGGGGAGTACTGAAGCTTTCTTT
V gene: TRBV6-2/TRBV6-3
clone size: -
J gene: TRBJ1-1
D gene: -

CDR3 protein: CAISELQGQQPQHF
CDR3 DNA: TGTGCCATCAGTGAGTTACAGGGGCAACAGCCCCAGCATTTT
V gene: TRBV10-3
clone size: few
J gene: TRBJ1-5
D gene: TRBD1

CDR3 protein: CASSRGQTNQPQHF
CDR3 DNA: TGTGCCAGCAGCCGAGGACAGACAAATCAGCCCCAGCATTTT
V gene: TRBV5-6
clone size: -
J gene: TRBJ1-5
D gene: -

CDR3 protein: CASSSDRTRLYGYTF
CDR3 DNA: TGTGCCAGCAGCTCAGACAGGACCCGCCTTTATGGCTACACCTTC
V gene: TRBV6-5
clone size: -
J gene: TRBJ1-2
D gene: -

CDR3 protein: CASSRTDSSYEQYF
CDR3 DNA: TGTGCCAGCTCACGGACGGACAGTTCCTACGAGCAGTACTTC
V gene: TRBV18
clone size: -
J gene: TRBJ2-7
D gene: -

CDR3 protein: CASSLEGGSGNTIYF
CDR3 DNA: TGCGCCAGCAGCTTGGAGGGAGGCTCTGGAAACACCATATATTTT
V gene: TRBV5-1
clone size: once
J gene: TRBJ1-3
D gene: -

CDR3 protein: CASSMAGAEKLFF
CDR3 DNA: TGTGCCAGTAGTATGGCAGGGGCGGAAAAACTGTTTTTT
V gene: TRBV19
clone size: -
J gene: TRBJ1-4
D gene: -

CDR3 protein: CATSRGLQGGNQPQHF
CDR3 DNA: TGTGCCACCAGCAGAGGTTTGCAGGGCGGCAATCAGCCCCAGCATTTT
V gene: TRBV15
clone size: -
J gene: TRBJ1-5
D gene: -

CDR3 protein: CASSPGSSGEQYF
CDR3 DNA: TGTGCCAGCTCACCGGGGAGTTCGGGCGAGCAGTACTTC
V gene: TRBV18
clone size: -
J gene: TRBJ2-7
D gene: -

CDR3 protein: CASSQTGQGRSPLHF
CDR3 DNA: TGTGCCAGCAGCCAAACCGGACAGGGTCGATCACCCCTCCACTTT
V gene: TRBV3-1/TRBV3-2
clone size: -
J gene: TRBJ1-6
D gene: TRBD1

CDR3 protein: CASSFLRSGLDGYTF
CDR3 DNA: TGTGCCAGCAGCTTTTTGCGGTCAGGGCTAGATGGCTACACCTTC
V gene: TRBV7-2
clone size: -
J gene: TRBJ1-2
D gene: -

CDR3 protein: CASSLNGPNTEAFF
CDR3 DNA: TGTGCCAGCAGCTTAAACGGTCCGAACACTGAAGCTTTCTTT
V gene: TRBV7-3
clone size: few
J gene: TRBJ1-1
D gene: -

CDR3 protein: CASSFTTGSPDDTF
CDR3 DNA: TGTGCCAGCAGTTTTACGACAGGGTCACCGGACGACACCTTC
V gene: TRBV28
clone size: -
J gene: TRBJ1-2
D gene: TRBD1

CDR3 protein: CASSQTIAEQFF
CDR3 DNA: TGTGCCAGCAGCCAGACTATTGCTGAGCAGTTCTTC
V gene: TRBV3-1/TRBV3-2
clone size: few
J gene: TRBJ2-1
D gene: -

CDR3 protein: CASMDRAGNQPQHF
CDR3 DNA: TGTGCCAGCATGGACAGGGCTGGCAATCAGCCCCAGCATTTT
V gene: TRBV2
clone size: -
J gene: TRBJ1-5
D gene: TRBD1

CDR3 protein: CASSPQMNTEAFF
CDR3 DNA: TGTGCCAGCAGCCCGCAGATGAACACTGAAGCTTTCTTT
V gene: TRBV7-2
clone size: once
J gene: TRBJ1-1
D gene: -

CDR3 protein: CASRVEGNYNSPLHF
CDR3 DNA: TGTGCCAGCAGAGTCGAGGGAAACTATAATTCACCCCTCCACTTT
V gene: TRBV2
clone size: -
J gene: TRBJ1-6
D gene: -

CDR3 protein: CSVNGQESAGYTF
CDR3 DNA: TGCAGCGTCAACGGACAGGAGAGTGCTGGCTACACCTTC
V gene: TRBV29-1
clone size: -
J gene: TRBJ1-2
D gene: TRBD1

CDR3 protein: CATSDSIPLGLISYNEQFF
CDR3 DNA: TGTGCCACCAGTGATTCCATCCCGCTCGGGTTGATATCCTACAATGAGCAGTTCTTC
V gene: TRBV24-1
clone size: -
J gene: TRBJ2-1
D gene: -

CDR3 protein: CASSSRQGRMNTEAFF
CDR3 DNA: TGTGCCAGCAGCTCCAGACAGGGTAGGATGAACACTGAAGCTTTCTTT
V gene: TRBV5-4
clone size: -
J gene: TRBJ1-1
D gene: TRBD1

CDR3 protein: CASRTSGVREAFF
CDR3 DNA: TGTGCCAGCAGGACCTCCGGGGTCCGTGAAGCTTTCTTT
V gene: TRBV6-6
clone size: -
J gene: TRBJ1-1
D gene: -

CDR3 protein: CASSYSELNTEAFF
CDR3 DNA: TGTGCCAGCAGTTACTCAGAGTTGAACACTGAAGCTTTCTTT
V gene: TRBV6-5
clone size: -
J gene: TRBJ1-1
D gene: -

CDR3 protein: CASSPQGLNTEAFF
CDR3 DNA: TGTGCCAGCAGCCCCCAGGGTTTGAACACTGAAGCTTTCTTT
V gene: TRBV3-1/TRBV3-2
clone size: -
J gene: TRBJ1-1
D gene: -

CDR3 protein: CASSQTGQGKNIQYF
CDR3 DNA: TGTGCCAGCAGCCAGACGGGACAGGGCAAAAACATTCAGTACTTC
V gene: TRBV4-2
clone size: -
J gene: TRBJ2-4
D gene: TRBD1

CDR3 protein: CASSIDRGGFSNQPQHF
CDR3 DNA: TGTGCCAGTAGTATTGACAGGGGGGGCTTTAGCAATCAGCCCCAGCATTTT
V gene: TRBV19
clone size: -
J gene: TRBJ1-5
D gene: TRBD1

CDR3 protein: CAWSVREASGYTF
CDR3 DNA: TGTGCCTGGAGTGTAAGGGAGGCCAGCGGCTACACCTTC
V gene: TRBV30
clone size: -
J gene: TRBJ1-2
D gene: -

CDR3 protein: CASSLGQPSSIAKLRVVYGYTF
CDR3 DNA: TGTGCCAGCAGCTTGGGCCAGCCCTCAAGTATAGCAAAGTTGCGGGTCGTTTATGGCTACACCTTC
V gene: TRBV7-7
clone size: -
J gene: TRBJ1-2
D gene: -

CDR3 protein: CAIWGGPGQGSTEAFF
CDR3 DNA: TGTGCCATCTGGGGGGGCCCGGGACAGGGATCCACTGAAGCTTTCTTT
V gene: TRBV10-3
clone size: once
J gene: TRBJ1-1
D gene: TRBD1

CDR3 protein: CASSLDRQGEHLF
CDR3 DNA: TGTGCCAGCAGCTTGGACAGACAGGGGGAACATTTGTTC
V gene: TRBV11-2
clone size: -
J gene: TRBJ2-7
D gene: TRBD1

CDR3 protein: CASMRTVSNQPQHF
CDR3 DNA: TGTGCCAGCATGCGGACAGTTAGCAATCAGCCCCAGCATTTT
V gene: TRBV2
clone size: -
J gene: TRBJ1-5
D gene: -

CDR3 protein: CAWSQGLANTEAFF
CDR3 DNA: TGTGCCTGGAGCCAGGGATTAGCTAACACTGAAGCTTTCTTT
V gene: TRBV30
clone size: -
J gene: TRBJ1-1
D gene: -

CDR3 protein: CATSDPTGDNEQFF
CDR3 DNA: TGTGCCACCAGTGACCCCACAGGGGACAATGAGCAGTTCTTC
V gene: TRBV24-1
clone size: -
J gene: TRBJ2-1
D gene: TRBD1

CDR3 protein: CAWSVGTVNQPQHF
CDR3 DNA: TGTGCCTGGAGTGTCGGGACTGTCAATCAGCCCCAGCATTTT
V gene: TRBV30
clone size: -
J gene: TRBJ1-5
D gene: -

CDR3 protein: CASSLQGASYEQYF
CDR3 DNA: TGCGCCAGCAGCTTACAGGGGGCTTCCTACGAGCAGTACTTC
V gene: TRBV5-1
clone size: -
J gene: TRBJ2-7
D gene: TRBD1

CDR3 protein: CASSMRYGVGANVLTF
CDR3 DNA: TGTGCCAGTAGTATGAGGTATGGTGTGGGGGCCAACGTCCTGACTTTC
V gene: TRBV19
clone size: once
J gene: TRBJ2-6
D gene: -

CDR3 protein: CASGLVRTSGGNEQYF
CDR3 DNA: TGTGCTAGTGGTTTGGTAAGGACTAGCGGGGGGAACGAGCAGTACTTC
V gene: TRBV12-5
clone size: -
J gene: TRBJ2-7
D gene: TRBD2

CDR3 protein: CASSSRGNQPQHF
CDR3 DNA: TGTGCCAGCAGCAGCAGGGGCAATCAGCCCCAGCATTTT
V gene: TRBV6-2/TRBV6-3
clone size: -
J gene: TRBJ1-5
D gene: -

CDR3 protein: CASSLGVIGTGHYELFF
CDR3 DNA: TGTGCCAGCAGCTTGGGAGTGATCGGGACAGGGCACTATGAACTGTTTTTT
V gene: TRBV5-5
clone size: few
J gene: TRBJ1-4
D gene: TRBD1

CDR3 protein: CASSQGTGLNTEAFF
CDR3 DNA: TGTGCCAGCAGCCAAGGGACAGGACTCAACACTGAAGCTTTCTTT
V gene: TRBV14
clone size: -
J gene: TRBJ1-1
D gene: TRBD1

CDR3 protein: CASSFQGRGTEAFF
CDR3 DNA: TGTGCCAGCAGCTTCCAGGGAAGGGGAACTGAAGCTTTCTTT
V gene: TRBV13
clone size: few
J gene: TRBJ1-1
D gene: -

CDR3 protein: CASSPGRGYTEAFF
CDR3 DNA: TGTGCCAGTAGCCCGGGCCGAGGGTACACTGAAGCTTTCTTT
V gene: TRBV19
clone size: -
J gene: TRBJ1-1
D gene: -

CDR3 protein: CASSLEPLGEQYF
CDR3 DNA: TGTGCCAGCAGCTTAGAACCGCTCGGCGAGCAGTACTTC
V gene: TRBV11-2
clone size: few
J gene: TRBJ2-7
D gene: -

CDR3 protein: CASSFGQGSSPLHF
CDR3 DNA: TGCGCCAGCAGCTTTGGACAGGGGTCTTCACCCCTCCACTTT
V gene: TRBV5-1
clone size: -
J gene: TRBJ1-6
D gene: TRBD1

CDR3 protein: CASSQERGVGEGTEAFF
CDR3 DNA: TGTGCCAGCAGCCAAGAAAGGGGTGTGGGGGAGGGAACTGAAGCTTTCTTT
V gene: TRBV3-1/TRBV3-2
clone size: -
J gene: TRBJ1-1
D gene: -

CDR3 protein: CASTRTTTINEQFF
CDR3 DNA: TGTGCCAGCACTCGGACAACGACAATCAATGAGCAGTTCTTC
V gene: TRBV2
clone size: -
J gene: TRBJ2-1
D gene: -

CDR3 protein: CASSGLLPPYGYTF
CDR3 DNA: TGTGCCAGCAGTGGACTCCTCCCCCCCTATGGCTACACCTTC
V gene: TRBV28
clone size: -
J gene: TRBJ1-2
D gene: -

CDR3 protein: CASSFEIGTSTDTQYF
CDR3 DNA: TGTGCCAGCAGTTTTGAGATCGGGACAAGCACAGATACGCAGTATTTT
V gene: TRBV28
clone size: -
J gene: TRBJ2-3
D gene: -